Listed below are T cell receptor beta chains from one sample, sequenced in a study of cytotoxic CD8 clonotypes in ibrutinib-treated CLL. Measured with immunoSEQ multiplex PCR; TCRdb has only the in-frame clones, and not every one. The sample includes 25,000 to 35,000 clones, about 82% of them seen just once. The sequenced sample was PBMCs, obtained after 24 months of ibrutinib treatment. These receptors originate from a human donor with chronic lymphocytic leukemia. Both conserved end residues are part of each CDR3. The D gene is left open where the match is weak. Clone size, where shown, is once, few, many, or a class for clones that have expanded.

cdr3_aa: CAISGGQGDFHEQYF
cdr3_nt: TGTGCCATCAGTGGAGGACAGGGGGATTTCCACGAGCAGTACTTC
d_call: TRBD1
clone_size: once
j_call: TRBJ2-7
v_call: TRBV10-3

cdr3_aa: CASSLVAGNTIYF
cdr3_nt: TGTGCCAGCAGCCTCGTCGCAGGAAACACCATATATTTT
d_call: -
clone_size: few
j_call: TRBJ1-3
v_call: TRBV9

cdr3_aa: CASSVMANANTGELFF
cdr3_nt: TGTGCCAGCAGCGTAATGGCAAATGCGAACACCGGGGAGCTGTTTTTT
d_call: -
clone_size: -
j_call: TRBJ2-2
v_call: TRBV9

cdr3_aa: CASSSDKSYEQYF
cdr3_nt: TGTGCCAGCAGCTCGGACAAGAGCTACGAGCAGTACTTC
d_call: -
clone_size: -
j_call: TRBJ2-7
v_call: TRBV11-3

cdr3_aa: CASSPSRTSGPMGQETQYF
cdr3_nt: TGTGCCAGCAGCCCCAGTAGGACTAGCGGCCCTATGGGGCAAGAGACCCAGTACTTC
d_call: TRBD2
clone_size: -
j_call: TRBJ2-5
v_call: TRBV9

cdr3_aa: CASSPLGGVGNQPQHF
cdr3_nt: TGTGCCAGCTCACCCCTGGGGGGGGTGGGGAATCAGCCCCAGCATTTT
d_call: -
clone_size: -
j_call: TRBJ1-5
v_call: TRBV18

cdr3_aa: CASSAGTAQETQYF
cdr3_nt: TGTGCCAGCTCAGCGGGGACGGCGCAAGAGACCCAGTACTTC
d_call: -
clone_size: -
j_call: TRBJ2-5
v_call: TRBV18

cdr3_aa: CASSTPGLAGGLQYF
cdr3_nt: TGTGCCAGCAGTACTCCCGGACTAGCGGGGGGGTTGCAGTACTTC
d_call: TRBD2
clone_size: -
j_call: TRBJ2-7
v_call: TRBV6-5

cdr3_aa: CATSFNRNTIYF
cdr3_nt: TGTGCCACCAGCTTCAATAGAAACACCATATATTTT
d_call: -
clone_size: -
j_call: TRBJ1-3
v_call: TRBV15

cdr3_aa: CAAGGTGISYEQYF
cdr3_nt: TGTGCAGCGGGGGGGACAGGGATCTCCTACGAGCAGTACTTC
d_call: -
clone_size: -
j_call: TRBJ2-7
v_call: TRBV2

cdr3_aa: CASSSVGPSTEKLFF
cdr3_nt: TGTGCCAGCAGTTCTGTAGGGCCCTCGACTGAAAAACTGTTTTTT
d_call: -
clone_size: -
j_call: TRBJ1-4
v_call: TRBV6-6

cdr3_aa: CASARSGSDEQYF
cdr3_nt: TGTGCCAGCGCCCGGAGTGGCAGCGACGAGCAGTACTTC
d_call: -
clone_size: -
j_call: TRBJ2-7
v_call: TRBV25-1

cdr3_aa: CASSLATGRGTANEKLFF
cdr3_nt: TGCGCCAGCAGCCTAGCAACGGGGCGGGGAACGGCTAATGAAAAACTGTTTTTT
d_call: -
clone_size: -
j_call: TRBJ1-4
v_call: TRBV5-1

cdr3_aa: CASRPTGSQSTDTQYF
cdr3_nt: TGTGCCAGCAGGCCCACCGGCTCCCAGTCCACAGATACGCAGTATTTT
d_call: -
clone_size: -
j_call: TRBJ2-3
v_call: TRBV27

cdr3_aa: CASSQTGTQNTEAFF
cdr3_nt: TGCGCCAGCAGCCAAACCGGGACACAGAACACTGAAGCTTTCTTT
d_call: -
clone_size: -
j_call: TRBJ1-1
v_call: TRBV4-1

cdr3_aa: CASSFYPGQGHEQYF
cdr3_nt: TGTGCCAGCAGTTTTTATCCGGGACAGGGACACGAGCAGTACTTC
d_call: TRBD1
clone_size: -
j_call: TRBJ2-7
v_call: TRBV27

cdr3_aa: CAISDPRGNTEAFF
cdr3_nt: TGTGCCATCAGTGACCCCAGGGGTAACACTGAAGCTTTCTTT
d_call: -
clone_size: -
j_call: TRBJ1-1
v_call: TRBV10-3

cdr3_aa: CASRYDRAADGYTF
cdr3_nt: TGTGCCAGCAGGTACGACAGGGCCGCGGATGGCTACACCTTC
d_call: TRBD1
clone_size: -
j_call: TRBJ1-2
v_call: TRBV28

cdr3_aa: CASSLAGQGPNEQFF
cdr3_nt: TGTGCCAGCAGTTTAGCCGGACAGGGTCCAAATGAGCAGTTCTTC
d_call: TRBD1
clone_size: once
j_call: TRBJ2-1
v_call: TRBV28

cdr3_aa: CASSVAGQGDYTDTQYF
cdr3_nt: TGTGCCAGCAGCGTAGCGGGGCAGGGGGACTACACAGATACGCAGTATTTT
d_call: -
clone_size: -
j_call: TRBJ2-3
v_call: TRBV9

cdr3_aa: CASSFDRGGPATYEQYF
cdr3_nt: TGTGCCAGCAGCTTTGACCGTGGGGGGCCTGCCACCTACGAGCAGTACTTC
d_call: -
clone_size: -
j_call: TRBJ2-7
v_call: TRBV7-2

cdr3_aa: CASSLHQGANEQYF
cdr3_nt: TGTGCCAGCAGCTTACACCAGGGGGCAAACGAGCAGTACTTC
d_call: TRBD1
clone_size: -
j_call: TRBJ2-7
v_call: TRBV7-3

cdr3_aa: CASSLVLAGGREQFF
cdr3_nt: TGTGCCAGCAGCTTAGTACTAGCGGGGGGGAGGGAGCAGTTCTTC
d_call: TRBD2
clone_size: -
j_call: TRBJ2-1
v_call: TRBV7-2

cdr3_aa: CASSRNTNYGYTF
cdr3_nt: TGTGCCAGCAGCCGGAACACTAACTATGGCTACACCTTC
d_call: -
clone_size: -
j_call: TRBJ1-2
v_call: TRBV11-2

cdr3_aa: CASSFRTRGGNEQFF
cdr3_nt: TGTGCCAGCAGTTTCCGGACACGCGGAGGGAATGAGCAGTTCTTC
d_call: -
clone_size: -
j_call: TRBJ2-1
v_call: TRBV6-5

cdr3_aa: CASSTPALSTEAFF
cdr3_nt: TGTGCCAGTAGTACGCCCGCCTTATCGACTGAAGCTTTCTTT
d_call: -
clone_size: -
j_call: TRBJ1-1
v_call: TRBV19

cdr3_aa: CASSGGAAGWEQYF
cdr3_nt: TGTGCCAGCAGTGGTGGGGCAGCCGGGTGGGAGCAGTACTTC
d_call: -
clone_size: -
j_call: TRBJ2-7
v_call: TRBV6-1